This TCR beta chain was sequenced in a study of cytomegalovirus exposure and HLA in healthy donors. V was pared by 11 bases and J by 3 bases, with 13 bases of the junction left unmatched. Germline CDR1 and CDR2: MDHEN and SYDVKM. The CDR3 sequence is 14 residues long. Points on this clone: Its antigen is not identified.

Broader study findings: One cluster of highly shared sequence variants probably arose as a sequencing artifact. Prior analysis indicated that the majority of TCR beta V segments exhibited productivity approximately 90% or approximately 30% of the time.

Researchers ran the PCR with 60 Vbeta and 13 Jbeta primers. In the original analysis: An analysis performed later counted about 80 million unique TCR beta chains (roughly 10 million of them shared). TCRdb's copy holds only in-frame clones and misses some; the assay was immunoSEQ multiplex PCR. That table gives V, J and clone size, and the DNA gave D and trimming. The sample contains about 95,000 clones, approximately 80% of which appear only once. The chain carries TRBV28 and TRBJ2-7, with TRBD1 identical over 7 bases. The sequenced sample consisted of PBMCs. The TCR sequence derives from a man aged 25 to 40 in good health and CMV-seropositive. Here the CDR3 reads CASYRTGRGYEQYF. The DNA of the CDR3 is TGTGCCTCTTACAGGACAGGTCGAGGCTACGAGCAGTACTTC.